This T cell receptor beta chain was captured in a study of CD8+ T cells in alopecia areata. General observations from the study: Elevated clonality characterized lesional scalp relative to normal scalp, particularly in alopecia totalis/universalis. With one nonresponder, baseline CD8+ expansion's link to response remains uncertain.

RNA was extracted and reverse transcribed into cDNA as the sequencing template. The repertoire was sequenced with immunoSEQ multiplex PCR; TCRdb's copy has only in-frame clones and lacks some. The sample has more than 150,000 clones; approximately 51% are singletons. Treatment: oral pan-JAK inhibitor, 5-10 mg twice daily. From alopecia areata patients, lesional scalp punch biopsies and peripheral blood were collected. About this clone: Its cognate antigen is unknown.

The CDR3 is 15 residues long. V lost 1 base and J lost 4, with 13 bases in between. Germline CDR1 PRHDT, CDR2 FYEKMQ (reference sequence). The receptor was derived from a human donor with alopecia areata. The genes are TRBV13 and TRBJ1-1; no reliable D call. This sample comprised CD8+ T cells sorted from blood, obtained at approximately week 51, from a patient treated with tofacitinib. CDR3 sequence reads: CASSLVPLRGTEAFF. CDR3 bases: TGTGCCAGCAGCTTAGTGCCTCTCCGAGGCACTGAAGCTTTCTTT. Drawing the rest from reference TRBV13 and TRBJ1-1, the complete variable domain is AAGVIQSPRHLIKEKRETATLKCYPIPRHDTVYWYQQGPGQDPQFLISFYEKMQSDKGSIPDRFSAQQFSDYHSELNMSSLELGDSALYFCASSLVPLRGTEAFFGQGTRLTVV.